This T cell receptor (beta chain) was profiled in a study of cytomegalovirus exposure and HLA in healthy donors. Study overall: Of 300 to 500 genotyped donors, 81% grouped in the Caucasian-associated ancestry cluster.

The table lists this clone with a few counts. Antigen: not known. In the PCR, 60 Vbeta and 13 Jbeta primers were used. Using immunoSEQ multiplex PCR, the repertoire was profiled, and TCRdb retains in-frame clones only, with some absent. The sample records roughly 140,000 clones, approximately 9% being singletons. The study's findings and limits: Most TCRs appeared rarely, but some public TCRs recurred in many donors.

The germline CDR1 and CDR2 sequences are MNHEY and SVGAGI. The V end was cut by 0 bases, the J end by 4 bases, with 13 bases between. CDR3 length: 16 residues. The sequence was obtained from a male donor in good health and CMV-seronegative. Sequenced sample: PBMCs. The chain carries TRBV6-5 and TRBJ1-3; D unresolved. DNA for the CDR3: TGTGCCAGCAGTTACTCGAGCTTGCGGAGGGGAAACACCATATATTTT. Amino acid sequence: CASSYSSLRRGNTIYF.